This T cell receptor beta chain was retrieved from a study of identical twins. Findings and limits, study-wide: Fewer insertions characterized abundant cord blood beta clonotypes, whereas memory repertoires showed none. These conclusions were based on statistical analysis (cross-sectional, not following the same donors). Invariant MAIT and iNKT cells could partly confound zero-insertion analyses.

This CDR3 region has 15 residues. Trimming left V 5 bases short and J 4 bases short, with 14 bases between. Looked up from germline, CDR1 is MDHEN and CDR2 is SYDVKM. The donors were all healthy and Caucasian. TCRdb redid the calling of the 5' RACE reads with MiXCR, one entry per CDR3 protein. The sample has roughly 1.6 million distinct CDR3 sequences, less than 35% seen once; the top ten hold approximately 0.29%. A note on this clonotype: The antigen remains unidentified.

This clonotype was sampled from a newborn girl in good health. The sample comprised cord blood. The chain has TRBV28 and TRBJ1-4; D call uncertain. The CDR3 protein is CASSPPGSGNEKLFF. CDR3 in DNA: TGTGCCAGCAGTCCCCCGGGGTCTGGTAATGAAAAACTGTTTTTT.